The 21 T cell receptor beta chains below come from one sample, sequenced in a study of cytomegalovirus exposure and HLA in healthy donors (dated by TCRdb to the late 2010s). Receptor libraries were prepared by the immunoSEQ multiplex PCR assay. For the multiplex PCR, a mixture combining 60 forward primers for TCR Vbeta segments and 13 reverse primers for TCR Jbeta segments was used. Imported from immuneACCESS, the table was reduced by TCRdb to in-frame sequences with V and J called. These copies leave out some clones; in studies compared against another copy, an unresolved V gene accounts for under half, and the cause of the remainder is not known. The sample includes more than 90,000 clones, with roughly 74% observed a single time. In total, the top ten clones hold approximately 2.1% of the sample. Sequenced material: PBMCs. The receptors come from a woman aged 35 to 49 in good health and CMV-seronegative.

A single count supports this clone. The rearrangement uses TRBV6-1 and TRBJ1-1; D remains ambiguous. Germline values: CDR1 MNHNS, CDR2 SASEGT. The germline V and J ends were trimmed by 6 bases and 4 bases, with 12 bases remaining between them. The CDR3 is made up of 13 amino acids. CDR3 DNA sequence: TGTGCCAGCAGGGTAGAGGTGGGCACTGAAGCTTTCTTT. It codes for CASRVEVGTEAFF.

CDR3 residues: CASSRRTGAQETQYF. The DNA for the CDR3 is TGTGCCAGCTCCCGCAGGACAGGGGCCCAAGAGACCCAGTACTTC. This rearrangement joins TRBV18 to TRBJ2-5, with 9 nucleotides matching TRBD1. The CDR3 consists of 15 residues. V lost 6 bases to trimming and J lost 1 base; unmatched junction nucleotides: 6. In germline, CDR1 is KGHSH, CDR2 LQKENI. Based on the CDR3 plus reference TRBV18 and TRBJ2-5, the full variable domain is NAGVMQNPRHLVRRRGQEARLRCSPMKGHSHVYWYRQLPEEGLKFMVYLQKENIIDESGMPKERFSAEFPKEGPSILRIQQVVRGDSAAYFCASSRRTGAQETQYFGPGTRLLVL.

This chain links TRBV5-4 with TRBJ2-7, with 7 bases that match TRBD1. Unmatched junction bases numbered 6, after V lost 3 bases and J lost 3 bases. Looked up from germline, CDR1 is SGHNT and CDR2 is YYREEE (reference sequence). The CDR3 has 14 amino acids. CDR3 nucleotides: TGTGCCAGCAGCTCATGGGCAGGGGGCTACGAGCAGTACTTC. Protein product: CASSSWAGGYEQYF.

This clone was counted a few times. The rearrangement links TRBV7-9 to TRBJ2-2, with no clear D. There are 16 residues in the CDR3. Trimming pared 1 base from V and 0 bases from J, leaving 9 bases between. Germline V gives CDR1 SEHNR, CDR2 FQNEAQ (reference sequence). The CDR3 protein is CASSLVLASNTGELFF. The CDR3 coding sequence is TGTGCCAGCAGCTTAGTTCTGGCTTCGAACACCGGGGAGCTGTTTTTT.

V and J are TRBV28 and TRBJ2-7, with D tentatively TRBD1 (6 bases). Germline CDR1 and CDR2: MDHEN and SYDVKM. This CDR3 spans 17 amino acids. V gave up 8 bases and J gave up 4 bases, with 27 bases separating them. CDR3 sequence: CASYPRLHRVRIYEQYF. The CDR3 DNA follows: TGTGCCAGCTACCCCCGACTGCACAGGGTAAGGATATACGAGCAGTACTTC.

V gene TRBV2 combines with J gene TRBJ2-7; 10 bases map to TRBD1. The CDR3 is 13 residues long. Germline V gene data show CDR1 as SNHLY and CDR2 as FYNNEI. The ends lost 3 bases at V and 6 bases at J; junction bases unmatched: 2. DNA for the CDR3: TGTGCCAGCAGTGACTGGACAGGGGGCGAGCAGTACTTC. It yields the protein CASSDWTGGEQYF.

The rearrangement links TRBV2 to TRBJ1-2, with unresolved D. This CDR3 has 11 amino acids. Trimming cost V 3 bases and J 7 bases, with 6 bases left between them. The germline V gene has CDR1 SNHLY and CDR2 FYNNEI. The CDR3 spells CASSEAGGYTF. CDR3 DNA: TGTGCCAGCAGTGAGGCTGGTGGCTACACCTTC.

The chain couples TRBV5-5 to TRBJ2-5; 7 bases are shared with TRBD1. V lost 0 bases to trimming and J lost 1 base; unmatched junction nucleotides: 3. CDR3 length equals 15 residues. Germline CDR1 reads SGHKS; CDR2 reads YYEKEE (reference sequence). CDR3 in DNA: TGTGCCAGCAGCTTGGCAGGGGGACCCCAAGAGACCCAGTACTTC. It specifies CASSLAGGPQETQYF.

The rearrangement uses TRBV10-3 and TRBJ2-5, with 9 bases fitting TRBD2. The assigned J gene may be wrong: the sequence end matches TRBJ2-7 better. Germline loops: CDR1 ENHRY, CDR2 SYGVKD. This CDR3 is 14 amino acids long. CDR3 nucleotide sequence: TGTGCCACGGTCGGGGCGGGGGGGGCCTACGAGCAGTACTTC. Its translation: CATVGAGGAYEQYF.

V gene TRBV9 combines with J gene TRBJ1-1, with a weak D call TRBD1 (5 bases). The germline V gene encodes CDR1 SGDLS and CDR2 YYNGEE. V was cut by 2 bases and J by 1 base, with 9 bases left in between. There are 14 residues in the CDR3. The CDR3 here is CASSVEGANTEAFF. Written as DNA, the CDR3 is TGTGCCAGCAGCGTCGAAGGGGCGAACACTGAAGCTTTCTTT.

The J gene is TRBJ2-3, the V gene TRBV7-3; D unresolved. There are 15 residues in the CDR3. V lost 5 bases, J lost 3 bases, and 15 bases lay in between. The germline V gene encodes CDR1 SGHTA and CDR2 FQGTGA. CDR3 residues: CASSLTGRETDTQYF. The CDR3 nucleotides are TGTGCCAGCAGCCTCACTGGGCGCGAAACAGATACGCAGTATTTT.

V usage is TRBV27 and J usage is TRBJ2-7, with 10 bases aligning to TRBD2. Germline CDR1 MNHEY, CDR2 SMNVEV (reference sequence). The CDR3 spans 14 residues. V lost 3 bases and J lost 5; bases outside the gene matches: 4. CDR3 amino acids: CASSFTSGTHEQYF. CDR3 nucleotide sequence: TGTGCCAGCAGTTTTACTAGCGGGACTCACGAGCAGTACTTC.

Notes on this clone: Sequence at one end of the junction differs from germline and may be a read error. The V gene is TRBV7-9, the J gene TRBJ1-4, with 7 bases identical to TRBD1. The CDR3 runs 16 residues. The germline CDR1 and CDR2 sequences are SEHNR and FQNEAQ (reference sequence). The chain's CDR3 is CSSSTLRQGLNEKLFF. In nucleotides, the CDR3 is TGTTCCAGCAGCACCCTCAGACAGGGATTGAATGAAAAACTGTTTTTT.

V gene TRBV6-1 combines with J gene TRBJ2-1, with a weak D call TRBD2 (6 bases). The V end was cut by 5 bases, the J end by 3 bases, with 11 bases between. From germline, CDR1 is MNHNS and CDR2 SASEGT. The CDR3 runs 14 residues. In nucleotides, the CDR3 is TGTGCCAGCAGTCCGGGACTTGGCTACAATGAGCAGTTCTTC. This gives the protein CASSPGLGYNEQFF.

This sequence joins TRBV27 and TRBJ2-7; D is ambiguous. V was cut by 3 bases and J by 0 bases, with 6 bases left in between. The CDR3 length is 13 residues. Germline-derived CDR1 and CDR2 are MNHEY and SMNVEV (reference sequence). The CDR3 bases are TGTGCCAGCAGTTTCTCCCTCTCCTACGAGCAGTACTTC. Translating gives CASSFSLSYEQYF.

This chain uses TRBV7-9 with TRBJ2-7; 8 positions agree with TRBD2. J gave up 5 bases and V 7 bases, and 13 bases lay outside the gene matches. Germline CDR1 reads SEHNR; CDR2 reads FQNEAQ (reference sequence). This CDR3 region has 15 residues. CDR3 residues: CASTQRRGGEDEQYF. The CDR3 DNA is TGTGCCAGCACCCAACGTCGGGGGGGGGAGGACGAGCAGTACTTC.

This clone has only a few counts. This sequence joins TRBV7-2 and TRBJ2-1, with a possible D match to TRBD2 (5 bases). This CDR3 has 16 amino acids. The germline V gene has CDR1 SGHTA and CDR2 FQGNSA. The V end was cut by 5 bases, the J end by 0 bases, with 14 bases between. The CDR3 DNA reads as TGTGCCAGCAGCCGTAGCCCGGGGAGCTCCTACAATGAGCAGTTCTTC. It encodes CASSRSPGSSYNEQFF.

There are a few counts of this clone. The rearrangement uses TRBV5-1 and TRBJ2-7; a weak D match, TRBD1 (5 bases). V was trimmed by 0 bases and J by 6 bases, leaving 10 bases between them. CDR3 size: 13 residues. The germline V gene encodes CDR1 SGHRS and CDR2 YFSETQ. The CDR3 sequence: CASSLGGNPEQYF. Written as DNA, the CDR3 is TGCGCCAGCAGCTTGGGGGGCAATCCCGAGCAGTACTTC.

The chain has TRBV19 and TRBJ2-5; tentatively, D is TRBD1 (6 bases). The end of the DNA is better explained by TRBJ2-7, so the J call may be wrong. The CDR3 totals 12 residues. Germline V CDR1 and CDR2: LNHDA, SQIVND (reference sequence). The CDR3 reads CASSGQTYEQYF. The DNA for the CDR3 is TGTGCCAGTAGCGGACAGACCTACGAGCAGTACTTC.

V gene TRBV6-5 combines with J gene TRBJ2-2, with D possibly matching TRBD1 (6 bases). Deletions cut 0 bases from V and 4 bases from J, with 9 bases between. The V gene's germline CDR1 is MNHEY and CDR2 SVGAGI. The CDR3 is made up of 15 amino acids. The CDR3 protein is CASSYSNRATGELFF. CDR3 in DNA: TGTGCCAGCAGTTACTCAAACAGGGCCACCGGGGAGCTGTTTTTT.

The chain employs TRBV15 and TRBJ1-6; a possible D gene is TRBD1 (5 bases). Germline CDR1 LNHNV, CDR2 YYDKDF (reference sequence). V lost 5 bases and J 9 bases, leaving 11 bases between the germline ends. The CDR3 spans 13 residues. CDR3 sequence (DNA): TGTGCCACCAGCCCCCGCGGGGGTTCACCCCTCCACTTT. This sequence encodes CATSPRGGSPLHF.